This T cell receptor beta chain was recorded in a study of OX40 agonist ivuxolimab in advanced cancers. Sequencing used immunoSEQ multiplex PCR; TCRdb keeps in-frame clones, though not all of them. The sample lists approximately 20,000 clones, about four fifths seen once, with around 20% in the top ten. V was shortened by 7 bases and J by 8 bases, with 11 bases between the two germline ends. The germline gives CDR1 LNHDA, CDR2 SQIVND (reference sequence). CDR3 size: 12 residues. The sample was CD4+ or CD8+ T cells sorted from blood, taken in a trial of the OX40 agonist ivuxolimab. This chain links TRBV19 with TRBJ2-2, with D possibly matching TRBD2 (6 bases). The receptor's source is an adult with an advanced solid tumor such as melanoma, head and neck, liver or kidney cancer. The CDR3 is CASTPREGELFF. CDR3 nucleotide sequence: TGTGCCAGTACCCCCCGGGAGGGGGAGCTGTTTTTT.